The T cell receptor beta chain under discussion was sequenced for a study of control samples from healthy donors and cancer patients. From germline, CDR1 is LNHDA and CDR2 SQIVND (reference sequence). Trimming cost V 6 bases and J 4 bases; bases outside gene matches: 3. CDR3 size: 13 residues. Measured with immunoSEQ multiplex PCR; TCRdb has only the in-frame clones, and not every one. The sample contains approximately 130,000 clones, more than 80% of which appear only once. This clonotype was obtained from a man aged 50 to 60 in good health. The rearrangement joins TRBV19 to TRBJ1-3, with 7 bases lining up with TRBD1. Material: blood. Written as DNA, the CDR3 is TGTGCCAGTAGCCAGGGACAGGGAAACACCATATATTTT. This encodes CASSQGQGNTIYF. Combining the CDR3 with reference TRBV19 and TRBJ1-3 gives the whole variable domain DGGITQSPKYLFRKEGQNVTLSCEQNLNHDAMYWYRQDPGQGLRLIYYSQIVNDFQKGDIAEGYSVSREKKESFPLTVTSAQKNPTAFYLCASSQGQGNTIYFGEGSWLTVV.